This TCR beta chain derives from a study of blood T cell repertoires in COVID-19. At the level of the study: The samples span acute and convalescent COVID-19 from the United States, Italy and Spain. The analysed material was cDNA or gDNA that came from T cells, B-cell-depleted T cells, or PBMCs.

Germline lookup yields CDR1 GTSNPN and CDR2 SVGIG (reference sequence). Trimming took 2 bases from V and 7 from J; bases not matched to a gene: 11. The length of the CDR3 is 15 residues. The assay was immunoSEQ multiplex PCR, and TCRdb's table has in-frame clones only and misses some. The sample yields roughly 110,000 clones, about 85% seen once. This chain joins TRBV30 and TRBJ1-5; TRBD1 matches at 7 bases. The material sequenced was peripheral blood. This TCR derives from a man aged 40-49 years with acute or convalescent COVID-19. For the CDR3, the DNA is TGTGCCTGGAGTCGAGGGGGCACACTTTGGCAGCCCCAGCATTTT. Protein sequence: CAWSRGGTLWQPQHF.